These 24 T cell receptor beta chains were all obtained from the same sample, sequenced in a study of chemoradiotherapy in HPV16-positive cancers. The method was immunoSEQ multiplex PCR; TCRdb's version includes in-frame clones alone and lacks a portion of them. The sample shows roughly 11,000 clones, about 77% of them seen only once. The sample here was taken from a patient who underwent chemoradiotherapy. These receptor sequences come from a human donor with HPV-associated anogenital cancer.

This clone showed up just once. CDR3 nucleotide sequence: TGTGCCAGCAGTAGCAGGGGGCTTGTTTCCTACGAGCAGTACTTC. This translates into CASSSRGLVSYEQYF. This rearrangement joins TRBV28 to TRBJ2-7; 8 nucleotides line up with TRBD1. The CDR3 consists of 15 residues. Trimming removed 5 bases from V and 1 base from J; junction bases left unmatched: 7. Germline V gene data show CDR1 as MDHEN and CDR2 as SYDVKM.

V gene TRBV14 combines with J gene TRBJ1-1; the match to TRBD1 covers 7 bases. The germline V gene encodes CDR1 SGHDN and CDR2 FVKESK. J gave up 4 bases and V 4 bases, and 6 bases lay outside the gene matches. This CDR3 spans 14 amino acids. The CDR3 nucleotides read TGTGCCAGCAGCCGGGCCAACAGGGGCACTGAAGCTTTCTTT. Translation: CASSRANRGTEAFF.

This chain uses TRBV7-6 with TRBJ2-2; D is ambiguous. Germline V gene data show CDR1 as SGHVS and CDR2 as FNYEAQ. V gave up 3 bases and J gave up 2 bases, with 4 bases separating them. This CDR3 comprises 13 residues. CDR3 protein: CASSFTNTGELFF. DNA for the CDR3: TGTGCCAGCAGCTTCACAAACACCGGGGAGCTGTTTTTT.

This chain uses TRBV5-1 with TRBJ2-7; D is undetermined. Trimming took 4 bases from V and 0 from J, leaving 11 bases between them. Germline V lookup: CDR1 SGHRS, CDR2 YFSETQ. The CDR3 is made up of 14 amino acids. In DNA form, the CDR3 reads TGCGCCAGCAGCCTGGACGCGAGCTCCTACGAGCAGTACTTC. Amino acids: CASSLDASSYEQYF. Looking up the rest from reference TRBV5-1 and TRBJ2-7 gives the full variable domain: KAGVTQTPRYLIKTRGQQVTLSCSPISGHRSVSWYQQTPGQGLQFLFEYFSETQRNKGNFPGRFSGRQFSNSRSEMNVSTLELGDSALYLCASSLDASSYEQYFGPGTRLTVT.

This clone was found once. The gene calls are TRBV23-1 and TRBJ1-5; 8 bases match TRBD1. TRBV23-1 is identified as an open reading frame with a role that is uncertain. The CDR3 length is 19 residues. The V gene end was trimmed by 0 bases and the J gene end by 1 base; junction bases not matched to a gene: 11. The CDR3 DNA follows: TGCGCCAGCAGTCAATCGGACAGGGATGAAAGGGTGAGCAATCAGCCCCAGCATTTT. Protein sequence: CASSQSDRDERVSNQPQHF.

This chain uses TRBV5-4 with TRBJ1-2; D uncertain. This CDR3 has 13 residues. Trimming pared 0 bases from V and 2 bases from J, leaving 5 bases between. Germline V lookup: CDR1 SGHNT, CDR2 YYREEE (reference sequence). The CDR3 DNA sequence: TGTGCCAGCAGCTTGGTCGGCAACTATGGCTACACCTTC. This gives the protein CASSLVGNYGYTF.

The chain uses TRBV27 and TRBJ1-1; 7 positions match TRBD1. The CDR3 length is 14 residues. Germline V gene lookup returns CDR1 MNHEY and CDR2 SMNVEV (reference sequence). The ends lost 3 bases at V and 6 bases at J; junction bases unmatched: 7. CDR3 region: CASSFQGGVAEAFF. In DNA form, the CDR3 reads TGTGCCAGCAGTTTTCAGGGGGGAGTAGCTGAAGCTTTCTTT.

The CDR3 DNA reads as TGTGCCTGGAATTCCGGGACTACTCACACCGGGGAGCTGTTTTTT. Translated: CAWNSGTTHTGELFF. The rearrangement links TRBV30 to TRBJ2-2, with 7 bases that match TRBD2. Germline V gene lookup returns CDR1 GTSNPN and CDR2 SVGIG (reference sequence). The CDR3 runs 15 residues. The J segment lost 3 bases and the V segment lost 4 bases, leaving 8 bases of the junction unmatched. Combining the CDR3 with reference TRBV30 and TRBJ2-2 gives the whole variable domain SQTIHQWPATLVQPVGSPLSLECTVEGTSNPNLYWYRQAAGRGLQLLFYSVGIGQISSEVPQNLSASRPQDRQFILSSKKLLLSDSGFYLCAWNSGTTHTGELFFGEGSRLTVL.

The chain recombines TRBV5-5 with TRBJ2-7; D is unresolved. The CDR3 runs to 11 residues. The V gene's germline CDR1 is SGHKS and CDR2 YYEKEE (reference sequence). V was trimmed by 2 bases and J by 5 bases, leaving 5 bases between them. The CDR3 spells CASSFADEQYF. DNA for the CDR3: TGTGCCAGCAGCTTCGCGGACGAGCAGTACTTC.

The chain employs TRBV30 and TRBJ1-4, with 8 positions matching TRBD1. The length of the CDR3 is 14 residues. Germline V lookup: CDR1 GTSNPN, CDR2 SVGIG (reference sequence). V was pared by 3 bases and J by 7 bases, with 7 bases of the junction left unmatched. CDR3 DNA sequence: TGTGCCTGGAGCTTACAGGGGGGCGCTGAAAAACTGTTTTTT. It specifies CAWSLQGGAEKLFF.

The chain couples TRBV7-2 to TRBJ1-1; D uncertain. The germline gives CDR1 SGHTA, CDR2 FQGNSA. Trimming removed 1 base from V and 4 bases from J, with 7 bases in between. The CDR3 consists of 13 residues. CDR3 coding DNA: TGTGCCAGCAGCTTAGACGAGGGCACTGAAGCTTTCTTT. Protein product: CASSLDEGTEAFF.

The chain recombines TRBV5-1 with TRBJ2-7; 9 positions match TRBD1. Germline V CDR1 and CDR2: SGHRS, YFSETQ. V shed 0 bases, J shed 5 bases, and the junction held 9 bases outside the gene matches. The CDR3 is 16 amino acids. CDR3 DNA: TGCGCCAGCAGCTTGGGGGGACAGGGAAACATTCACGAGCAGTACTTC. It yields the protein CASSLGGQGNIHEQYF.

V usage is TRBV28 and J usage is TRBJ1-1, with 9 nucleotides matching TRBD1. This CDR3 has 13 amino acids. CDR1 and CDR2 from the germline V gene are MDHEN and SYDVKM. With 2 bases clipped from V and 11 bases from J, the junction kept 6 bases outside the gene matches. CDR3 sequence: CASSLKGQGRAFF. As DNA, the CDR3 is TGTGCCAGCAGTTTAAAGGGACAGGGAAGGGCTTTCTTT.

This chain connects TRBV6-5 to TRBJ2-3; D remains ambiguous. Trimming stripped 0 bases from V and 8 bases from J, with 9 bases between. CDR1 and CDR2 from the germline V gene are MNHEY and SVGAGI. The CDR3 is made up of 13 amino acids. The chain's CDR3 is CASSYSNVGTQYF. In DNA form, the CDR3 reads TGTGCCAGCAGTTACTCGAATGTAGGTACGCAGTATTTT.

This clone was recorded a few times. This sequence joins TRBV5-4 and TRBJ1-1, with D perhaps TRBD1 (5 bases). V was clipped by 2 bases and J by 4 bases, with 15 bases between them. This CDR3 spans 15 amino acids. The V gene's germline CDR1 is SGHNT and CDR2 YYREEE (reference sequence). CDR3 region: CASSFPTRGSTEAFF. CDR3 nucleotide sequence: TGTGCCAGCAGCTTCCCCACCCGGGGGAGCACTGAAGCTTTCTTT.

The chain has TRBV28 and TRBJ2-3; tentatively, D is TRBD1 or TRBD2 (6 bases each). The CDR3 runs 16 residues. The germline V gene has CDR1 MDHEN and CDR2 SYDVKM. V lost 6 bases to trimming and J lost 3 bases, with 19 bases between them. The CDR3 DNA reads TGTGCCAGCAGCCTTAGAGGGGGGCTGGGGACAGATACGCAGTATTTT. Translating it yields CASSLRGGLGTDTQYF.

The chain is built from TRBV19 and TRBJ1-2; tentatively, D is TRBD1 (5 bases). The CDR3 totals 16 residues. Germline lookup yields CDR1 LNHDA and CDR2 SQIVND (reference sequence). The germline V and J ends were trimmed by 5 bases and 0 bases, with 16 bases remaining between them. In DNA form, the CDR3 reads TGTGCCAGTAGTTTCATCGAGGGGCTAACTAACTATGGCTACACCTTC. It specifies CASSFIEGLTNYGYTF.

The CDR3, as DNA: TGCGCCAGCAGCTTGGGTAACAGGGGCACAGATACGCAGTATTTT. The encoded protein is CASSLGNRGTDTQYF. The chain recombines TRBV5-1 with TRBJ2-3; TRBD1 might be the D (6 bases). This CDR3 has 15 amino acids. The V gene's germline CDR1 is SGHRS and CDR2 YFSETQ. The V end lost 0 bases, the J end lost 1 base, and 9 bases lay between the germline ends.

This chain connects TRBV28 to TRBJ2-1, with D unclear. Germline V lookup: CDR1 MDHEN, CDR2 SYDVKM. The CDR3 extends over 14 amino acids. V lost 10 bases and J lost 0, with 13 bases in between. Written as DNA, the CDR3 is TGTGCCACCACAAGGATAAACTCCTACAATGAGCAGTTCTTC. This translates into CATTRINSYNEQFF.

This chain links TRBV21-1 with TRBJ1-6; the table's TRBD1 call for D was not verified on the DNA. TRBV21-1 is marked as a pseudogene. The CDR3 has 14 residues. The CDR3 DNA reads TGTGCCAGCAGCAAAGTGGCAGGTAATTCACCCCTCCACTTT. Translated, it gives CASSKVAGNSPLHF.

This sequence joins TRBV2 and TRBJ1-1, with 8 bases fitting TRBD1. This CDR3 spans 13 amino acids. Germline CDR1 and CDR2: SNHLY and FYNNEI. After removal of 8 bases from V and 4 bases from J, the junction contained 6 bases not matched to a gene. The CDR3 sequence: CASPGGLSTEAFF. The CDR3 bases are TGTGCCAGCCCAGGGGGCTTAAGCACTGAAGCTTTCTTT.

This sequence joins TRBV7-9 and TRBJ2-1, with TRBD2 as a possible D gene (5 bases). This CDR3 has 14 residues. From germline, CDR1 is SEHNR and CDR2 FQNEAQ (reference sequence). V lost 6 bases and J lost 6, with 15 bases in between. The CDR3 DNA sequence: TGTGCCAGCAGTCTCCTAGCTGCCGGCAATGAGCAGTTCTTC. It codes for CASSLLAAGNEQFF.

V gene TRBV11-1 combines with J gene TRBJ2-5; D is perhaps TRBD1 (6 bases). With 5 bases removed from V and 0 bases from J, the gap between germline ends came to 13 bases. Looked up from germline, CDR1 is SGHAT and CDR2 is FQDESV (reference sequence). CDR3 length equals 15 residues. CDR3 nucleotide sequence: TGTGCCAGCAGCCCCCGGGGACATTACCAAGAGACCCAGTACTTC. This codes for CASSPRGHYQETQYF.

CDR3 sequence reads: CASRLDRGTGELFF. Here the CDR3 DNA reads TGTGCCAGCAGACTGGACAGGGGCACCGGGGAGCTGTTTTTT. The chain links TRBV7-3 to TRBJ2-2; 9 bases are a match to TRBD1. This CDR3 comprises 14 residues. The junction had 3 bases not matched to a gene; V was cut back by 6 bases and J by 4 bases. Germline V gene lookup returns CDR1 SGHTA and CDR2 FQGTGA.